A selection of T cell receptor beta chains follows, all from one sample in a study of spatial heterogeneity in lung cancer. TCRdb reprocessed the 5' RACE reads with MiXCR, giving one entry per CDR3 protein. Among fewer than 100,000 distinct CDR3 sequences listed, approximately 19% were seen once. The starting material was PBMCs, obtained at follow-up. Source of these receptors: a male donor with early-stage non-small cell lung cancer. The CDR3 runs from the conserved cysteine through the conserved F or W. Fields, in order: D gene, J gene, V gene, clone size, CDR3 protein, CDR3 DNA. D genes are given only for firm matches. Clone size is shown for a subset of rows, as once, few, many or a class of expanded clone.

D gene: .
J gene: TRBJ2-1
V gene: TRBV29-1
clone size: once
CDR3 protein: CSVGLQNEQFF
CDR3 DNA: TGCAGCGTTGGTCTGCAGAATGAGCAGTTCTTC

D gene: .
J gene: TRBJ2-5
V gene: TRBV14
clone size: many
CDR3 protein: CASSQAAFMGVRDGETQYF
CDR3 DNA: TGTGCCAGCAGCCAAGCTGCTTTCATGGGGGTCCGAGATGGAGAGACCCAGTACTTC

D gene: .
J gene: TRBJ2-1
V gene: TRBV18
clone size: .
CDR3 protein: CASSPEPRTNNEQFF
CDR3 DNA: TGTGCCAGCTCACCGGAACCCAGGACCAACAATGAGCAGTTCTTC

D gene: .
J gene: TRBJ1-1
V gene: TRBV5-1
clone size: .
CDR3 protein: CASSLAGAGTEAFF
CDR3 DNA: TGCGCCAGCAGCTTGGCCGGGGCAGGCACTGAAGCTTTCTTT

D gene: .
J gene: TRBJ1-1
V gene: TRBV7-2
clone size: few
CDR3 protein: CASLSPPYTEAFF
CDR3 DNA: TGTGCCAGCTTATCCCCCCCCTACACTGAAGCTTTCTTT

D gene: .
J gene: TRBJ2-7
V gene: TRBV7-2
clone size: .
CDR3 protein: CASSRDAYEQYF
CDR3 DNA: TGTGCCAGCAGCCGAGACGCCTACGAGCAGTACTTC

D gene: TRBD1
J gene: TRBJ2-2
V gene: TRBV2
clone size: .
CDR3 protein: CASSVTGGGGELLF
CDR3 DNA: TGTGCCAGCAGTGTAACAGGGGGCGGAGGGGAGCTGTTATTT

D gene: .
J gene: TRBJ2-3
V gene: TRBV30
clone size: .
CDR3 protein: CAWRPTRDTQYF
CDR3 DNA: TGTGCCTGGAGACCAACTAGGGATACGCAGTATTTT

D gene: .
J gene: TRBJ1-1
V gene: TRBV29-1
clone size: .
CDR3 protein: CSAQVAGWNTEAFF
CDR3 DNA: TGCAGCGCCCAAGTGGCGGGCTGGAACACTGAAGCTTTCTTT

D gene: .
J gene: TRBJ2-6
V gene: TRBV4-3
clone size: many
CDR3 protein: CASSQDGPFTGANVLTF
CDR3 DNA: TGCGCCAGCAGCCAGGACGGGCCTTTTACTGGGGCCAACGTCCTGACTTTC

D gene: .
J gene: TRBJ1-5
V gene: TRBV29-1
clone size: few
CDR3 protein: CSVSPGTSSDQPQHF
CDR3 DNA: TGCAGCGTTAGCCCAGGGACCTCATCTGATCAGCCCCAGCATTTT

D gene: TRBD1
J gene: TRBJ1-4
V gene: TRBV5-1
clone size: many
CDR3 protein: CASSLGQPNEKLFF
CDR3 DNA: TGCGCCAGCAGCCTGGGACAGCCGAATGAAAAACTGTTTTTT

D gene: .
J gene: TRBJ2-7
V gene: TRBV2
clone size: .
CDR3 protein: CASRPFDYEQYF
CDR3 DNA: TGTGCCAGCAGACCTTTCGACTACGAGCAGTACTTC

D gene: TRBD2
J gene: TRBJ2-1
V gene: TRBV7-8
clone size: few
CDR3 protein: CASSQLAGSDNEQFF
CDR3 DNA: TGTGCCAGCAGCCAACTAGCGGGGAGTGACAATGAGCAGTTCTTC

D gene: TRBD2
J gene: TRBJ2-1
V gene: TRBV11-2
clone size: few
CDR3 protein: CASSLEGTSGANSYNEQFF
CDR3 DNA: TGTGCCAGCAGCTTAGAGGGGACTAGCGGGGCCAACTCCTACAATGAGCAGTTCTTC

D gene: .
J gene: TRBJ2-1
V gene: TRBV20-1
clone size: few
CDR3 protein: CSATSYNEQFF
CDR3 DNA: TGCAGTGCTACCAGCTACAATGAGCAGTTCTTC

D gene: .
J gene: TRBJ2-2
V gene: TRBV20-1
clone size: .
CDR3 protein: CSANLGRTGELFF
CDR3 DNA: TGCAGTGCTAACTTGGGACGCACCGGGGAGCTGTTTTTT

D gene: .
J gene: TRBJ1-5
V gene: TRBV6-5
clone size: .
CDR3 protein: CASSRTGLYSNQPQHF
CDR3 DNA: TGTGCCAGCAGTCGTACAGGATTATATAGCAATCAGCCCCAGCATTTT

D gene: .
J gene: TRBJ2-4
V gene: TRBV5-1
clone size: .
CDR3 protein: CASSPQGGPSNIQYF
CDR3 DNA: TGCGCCAGCAGCCCTCAGGGGGGGCCATCAAACATTCAGTACTTC

D gene: .
J gene: TRBJ2-3
V gene: TRBV19
clone size: few
CDR3 protein: CASRAEASTDTQYF
CDR3 DNA: TGTGCCAGTAGGGCGGAGGCTAGCACAGATACGCAGTATTTT

D gene: TRBD1
J gene: TRBJ1-5
V gene: TRBV11-2
clone size: .
CDR3 protein: CASSLTGGGNQPQHF
CDR3 DNA: TGTGCCAGCAGCTTGACAGGGGGTGGCAATCAGCCCCAGCATTTT

D gene: TRBD2
J gene: TRBJ2-3
V gene: TRBV7-9
clone size: few
CDR3 protein: CASSSTGTSGHTDTQYF
CDR3 DNA: TGTGCCAGCAGCTCGACCGGGACTAGCGGACACACAGATACGCAGTATTTT

D gene: .
J gene: TRBJ1-3
V gene: TRBV7-8
clone size: few
CDR3 protein: CASSPRGAVIGNTIYF
CDR3 DNA: TGTGCCAGCAGCCCCCGCGGGGCGGTGATTGGAAACACCATATATTTT

D gene: TRBD2
J gene: TRBJ2-1
V gene: TRBV12-3/TRBV12-4
clone size: many
CDR3 protein: CASSSVAGSNNEQFF
CDR3 DNA: TGTGCCAGCAGTTCCGTAGCGGGAAGCAACAATGAGCAGTTCTTC

D gene: TRBD2
J gene: TRBJ2-3
V gene: TRBV2
clone size: many
CDR3 protein: CASGGLAGSTDTQYF
CDR3 DNA: TGTGCCAGCGGAGGACTAGCGGGATCCACAGATACGCAGTATTTT

D gene: .
J gene: TRBJ2-1
V gene: TRBV24-1
clone size: few
CDR3 protein: CATSDSPTAGYVLLSYNEQFF
CDR3 DNA: TGTGCCACCAGTGATAGCCCCACGGCAGGTTATGTGTTACTCTCCTACAATGAGCAGTTCTTC

D gene: .
J gene: TRBJ1-1
V gene: TRBV12-3/TRBV12-4
clone size: .
CDR3 protein: CASSFEREAFF
CDR3 DNA: TGTGCCAGCAGTTTCGAGAGGGAAGCTTTCTTT

D gene: .
J gene: TRBJ2-3
V gene: TRBV7-2
clone size: .
CDR3 protein: CASSSEGWLRDTQYF
CDR3 DNA: TGTGCCAGCAGCTCAGAAGGCTGGCTTAGGGATACGCAGTATTTT

D gene: .
J gene: TRBJ2-3
V gene: TRBV12-3/TRBV12-4
clone size: few
CDR3 protein: CASSLRDWSTDTQYF
CDR3 DNA: TGTGCCAGCAGTTTGAGGGATTGGAGCACAGATACGCAGTATTTT

D gene: .
J gene: TRBJ2-1
V gene: TRBV19
clone size: .
CDR3 protein: CASSSTGNSYNEQFF
CDR3 DNA: TGTGCCAGTAGCAGCACAGGGAACTCCTACAATGAGCAGTTCTTC

D gene: .
J gene: TRBJ2-3
V gene: TRBV2
clone size: .
CDR3 protein: CASSLQGVGTDTQYF
CDR3 DNA: TGTGCCAGCAGCTTACAGGGTGTGGGCACAGATACGCAGTATTTT

D gene: .
J gene: TRBJ2-3
V gene: TRBV7-6
clone size: many
CDR3 protein: CASSLRTGTDTQYF
CDR3 DNA: TGTGCCAGCAGCCTCCGGACAGGCACAGATACGCAGTATTTT

D gene: TRBD2
J gene: TRBJ2-7
V gene: TRBV5-1
clone size: .
CDR3 protein: CASSLGTSGNYEQYF
CDR3 DNA: TGCGCCAGCAGCCTAGGGACTAGCGGTAACTACGAGCAGTACTTC

D gene: .
J gene: TRBJ2-3
V gene: TRBV19
clone size: few
CDR3 protein: CASNTGVYADTQYF
CDR3 DNA: TGTGCCAGTAATACGGGGGTATACGCAGATACGCAGTATTTT

D gene: TRBD1
J gene: TRBJ1-4
V gene: TRBV18
clone size: few
CDR3 protein: CASSLEKGATNEKLFF
CDR3 DNA: TGTGCCAGCTCACTGGAGAAGGGGGCTACTAATGAAAAACTGTTTTTT

D gene: .
J gene: TRBJ2-3
V gene: TRBV25-1
clone size: .
CDR3 protein: CASQGTFTDTQYF
CDR3 DNA: TGTGCCAGTCAAGGGACGTTCACAGATACGCAGTATTTT

D gene: .
J gene: TRBJ2-7
V gene: TRBV7-9
clone size: few
CDR3 protein: CASSRGGGANLYEQYF
CDR3 DNA: TGTGCCAGCAGCAGAGGTGGTGGGGCAAACCTCTACGAGCAGTACTTC

D gene: .
J gene: TRBJ2-4
V gene: TRBV6-2/TRBV6-3
clone size: many
CDR3 protein: CASSYRDLAKNIQYF
CDR3 DNA: TGTGCCAGCAGTTACAGGGACCTAGCCAAAAACATTCAGTACTTC

D gene: .
J gene: TRBJ1-5
V gene: TRBV30
clone size: .
CDR3 protein: CAWSYGGANQPQHF
CDR3 DNA: TGTGCCTGGAGTTACGGGGGGGCAAATCAGCCCCAGCATTTT

D gene: .
J gene: TRBJ2-1
V gene: TRBV10-3
clone size: .
CDR3 protein: CAIQEYNEQFF
CDR3 DNA: TGTGCCATCCAGGAATACAATGAGCAGTTCTTC

D gene: TRBD2
J gene: TRBJ2-1
V gene: TRBV7-8
clone size: .
CDR3 protein: CASSLAGTSGRDYHNEQFF
CDR3 DNA: TGTGCCAGCAGCTTAGCGGGTACTAGCGGGAGGGACTACCACAATGAGCAGTTCTTC

D gene: .
J gene: TRBJ2-3
V gene: TRBV10-3
clone size: few
CDR3 protein: CAISGTSSTDTQYF
CDR3 DNA: TGTGCCATCAGTGGAACCTCTAGCACAGATACGCAGTATTTT

D gene: TRBD1
J gene: TRBJ2-2
V gene: TRBV7-9
clone size: many
CDR3 protein: CASSSQGYTGELFF
CDR3 DNA: TGTGCCAGCAGCTCACAGGGGTACACCGGGGAGCTGTTTTTT

D gene: .
J gene: TRBJ2-7
V gene: TRBV7-9
clone size: .
CDR3 protein: CASSSDTAYEQYF
CDR3 DNA: TGTGCCAGCAGCTCTGACACCGCCTACGAGCAGTACTTC

D gene: .
J gene: TRBJ2-1
V gene: TRBV18
clone size: .
CDR3 protein: CASSPSQNYNEQFF
CDR3 DNA: TGTGCCAGCTCACCGTCACAGAATTACAATGAGCAGTTCTTC

D gene: TRBD2
J gene: TRBJ2-1
V gene: TRBV20-1
clone size: .
CDR3 protein: CSAPLAGDDEQFF
CDR3 DNA: TGCAGTGCTCCACTAGCGGGAGACGATGAGCAGTTCTTC

D gene: .
J gene: TRBJ2-7
V gene: TRBV3-1
clone size: few
CDR3 protein: CASSQEGATSEQYF
CDR3 DNA: TGTGCCAGCAGCCAAGAGGGCGCCACTAGCGAGCAGTACTTC

D gene: TRBD1
J gene: TRBJ1-2
V gene: TRBV7-9
clone size: few
CDR3 protein: CASSFTGTGEGYGYTF
CDR3 DNA: TGTGCCAGCAGCTTTACCGGGACAGGGGAGGGCTATGGCTACACCTTC

D gene: TRBD2
J gene: TRBJ2-7
V gene: TRBV7-6
clone size: .
CDR3 protein: CASSHRGGSSYEQYF
CDR3 DNA: TGTGCCAGCAGCCACCGGGGGGGAAGCTCCTACGAGCAGTACTTC

D gene: TRBD1
J gene: TRBJ1-2
V gene: TRBV7-2
clone size: once
CDR3 protein: CASSVQTGGLNYGYTF
CDR3 DNA: TGTGCCAGCAGTGTGCAGACAGGGGGCCTTAACTATGGCTACACCTTC

D gene: .
J gene: TRBJ1-5
V gene: TRBV6-1
clone size: many
CDR3 protein: CASTFSTDGSNQPQHF
CDR3 DNA: TGTGCCAGCACATTTTCGACGGATGGTAGCAATCAGCCCCAGCATTTT

D gene: TRBD2
J gene: TRBJ2-1
V gene: TRBV20-1
clone size: many
CDR3 protein: CSAGTSGSIYEQFF
CDR3 DNA: TGCAGTGCTGGTACTAGCGGGAGCATCTATGAGCAGTTCTTC

D gene: .
J gene: TRBJ1-3
V gene: TRBV30
clone size: few
CDR3 protein: CAWSSGNTIYF
CDR3 DNA: TGTGCCTGGAGCTCTGGAAACACCATATATTTT

D gene: .
J gene: TRBJ1-3
V gene: TRBV20-1
clone size: few
CDR3 protein: CSARDRIGASGNTIYF
CDR3 DNA: TGCAGTGCTAGAGATCGTATTGGGGCCTCTGGAAACACCATATATTTT

D gene: .
J gene: TRBJ1-2
V gene: TRBV12-3/TRBV12-4
clone size: few
CDR3 protein: CASSFQLNYGYTF
CDR3 DNA: TGTGCCAGCAGTTTTCAACTTAACTATGGCTACACCTTC

D gene: TRBD2
J gene: TRBJ2-5
V gene: TRBV7-8
clone size: .
CDR3 protein: CASTYTAGGVETQYF
CDR3 DNA: TGTGCCAGCACCTATACGGCGGGGGGTGTTGAGACCCAGTACTTC

D gene: TRBD1
J gene: TRBJ2-2
V gene: TRBV20-1
clone size: once
CDR3 protein: CSARDRRGGPRGELFF
CDR3 DNA: TGCAGTGCTAGAGATCGCCGAGGGGGCCCTCGCGGGGAGCTGTTTTTT